The rows below give T cell receptor beta chains drawn from one sample of a study of naive and memory T cell subsets. TCRdb passed the UMI-ligation and nested PCR reads through MiXCR, listing each CDR3 protein once. The sample carries about 150,000 distinct CDR3 sequences, roughly 22% recorded once. The sample taken for sequencing was naive CD4+ T cells from blood. The source of these receptors is a human donor in good health. Both conserved end residues are part of each CDR3. D genes are given only for firm matches. The size field is filled for only some rows; it gives once, few, many or a size class.

v_gene	d_gene	j_gene	abundance	CDR3aa	CDR3nt
TRBV30	-	TRBJ1-5	-	CAWSYGSGNQPQHF	TGTGCCTGGAGTTACGGTAGCGGCAATCAGCCCCAGCATTTT
TRBV18	-	TRBJ2-7	few	CASSPRLDYEQYF	TGTGCCAGCTCACCACGCTTAGACTACGAGCAGTACTTC
TRBV12-3/TRBV12-4	-	TRBJ1-5	few	CASRPGLQQPQHF	TGTGCCAGCAGACCAGGGTTGCAGCAGCCCCAGCATTTT
TRBV18	TRBD2	TRBJ2-7	-	CASSLKREARDEQYF	TGTGCCAGCTCACTGAAGCGGGAGGCCCGGGACGAGCAGTACTTC
TRBV20-1	-	TRBJ2-7	-	CSARDDADNSYEQYF	TGCAGTGCTAGAGACGATGCTGATAACTCCTACGAGCAGTACTTC
TRBV29-1	-	TRBJ1-1	-	CSVDRGEEAFF	TGCAGCGTTGATCGGGGGGAGGAAGCTTTCTTT
TRBV29-1	-	TRBJ2-1	few	CSVVRWASYNEQFF	TGCAGCGTTGTTCGGTGGGCTTCCTACAATGAGCAGTTCTTC
TRBV11-3	TRBD2	TRBJ2-3	few	CASSRGDSGTDTQYF	TGTGCCAGCAGCCGGGGGGACTCTGGGACAGATACGCAGTATTTT
TRBV28	TRBD1	TRBJ2-5	-	CASSYRSGGPETQYF	TGTGCCAGCAGTTACAGGTCAGGGGGTCCGGAGACCCAGTACTTC
TRBV30	TRBD2	TRBJ2-3	-	CAWGPSGITDTQYF	TGTGCCTGGGGGCCTAGCGGGATCACAGATACGCAGTATTTT
TRBV29-1	TRBD1	TRBJ1-5	few	CSVEESGGIGPQHF	TGCAGCGTTGAAGAGTCAGGGGGGATAGGGCCCCAGCATTTT
TRBV12-3/TRBV12-4	-	TRBJ1-3	many	CASSRQALPGGYF	TGTGCCAGCAGTAGGCAGGCCCTCCCGGGGGGATATTTT
TRBV29-1	-	TRBJ1-3	-	CSVRGRNPSGNTIYF	TGCAGCGTCAGGGGAAGAAACCCTTCTGGAAACACCATATATTTT
TRBV5-1	-	TRBJ2-3	-	CASSLELRAQYF	TGCGCCAGCAGCTTGGAACTAAGGGCGCAGTATTTT
TRBV5-8	-	TRBJ2-3	many	CASSFRTDTQYF	TGTGCCAGCAGCTTCCGGACAGATACGCAGTATTTT
TRBV4-1	-	TRBJ1-2	-	CASSRGVDGYTF	TGCGCCAGCAGCCGTGGGGTGGATGGCTACACCTTC
TRBV9	TRBD2	TRBJ2-1	few	CASSGQLAGVYNEQFF	TGTGCCAGCAGCGGTCAACTAGCGGGAGTTTACAATGAGCAGTTCTTC
TRBV20-1	TRBD1	TRBJ2-3	-	CSARARGQGSADTQYF	TGCAGTGCCCGAGCGAGGGGACAGGGGTCGGCAGATACGCAGTATTTT
TRBV7-2	-	TRBJ2-3	many	CATGSTDTQYF	TGTGCCACCGGGTCCACAGATACGCAGTATTTT
TRBV7-9	-	TRBJ2-7	few	CASSPSQASYEQYF	TGTGCCAGCAGCCCCTCACAGGCCTCCTACGAGCAGTACTTC
TRBV7-9	-	TRBJ2-5	-	CASSLWPVGETQYF	TGTGCCAGCAGCTTATGGCCTGTGGGAGAGACCCAGTACTTC
TRBV7-2	TRBD2	TRBJ2-3	few	CASSQEIAGKATQYF	TGTGCCAGCAGCCAAGAGATAGCGGGAAAAGCGACGCAGTATTTT
TRBV20-1	-	TRBJ1-3	-	CSASPRSLGNTIYF	TGCAGTGCTAGTCCCCGCAGTCTTGGAAACACCATATATTTT
TRBV7-2	-	TRBJ2-2	-	CASSSYTGELFF	TGTGCCAGCAGCTCCTACACCGGGGAGCTGTTTTTT
TRBV6-1	-	TRBJ1-5	-	CASSESSVQPQHF	TGTGCCAGCAGTGAAAGTTCCGTTCAGCCCCAGCATTTT
TRBV7-6	-	TRBJ1-1	-	CASSLVRGGNMNTEAFF	TGTGCCAGCAGCTTAGTCCGGGGGGGGAATATGAACACTGAAGCTTTCTTT
TRBV18	-	TRBJ2-5	few	CASSPNRQETQYF	TGTGCCAGCTCACCGAACAGACAAGAGACCCAGTACTTC
TRBV18	TRBD1	TRBJ1-1	many	CASSPSGQGAPTEAFF	TGTGCCAGCTCACCGTCCGGACAGGGGGCTCCAACTGAAGCTTTCTTT
TRBV19	TRBD2	TRBJ2-1	-	CASTDLAGANNEQFF	TGTGCCAGTACCGACCTAGCGGGGGCCAACAATGAGCAGTTCTTC
TRBV4-1	-	TRBJ1-2	few	CASSQPLGRTEDLGDYGYTF	TGCGCCAGCAGCCAGCCCCTGGGCAGGACGGAAGACCTCGGTGACTATGGCTACACCTTC
TRBV5-1	-	TRBJ2-7	once	CASSRSQGLYEQYF	TGCGCCAGCAGCCGTAGCCAGGGCCTTTACGAGCAGTACTTC
TRBV11-2	TRBD2	TRBJ2-1	few	CASSLVPSGIKFNEQFF	TGTGCCAGCAGCTTAGTGCCTAGCGGGATTAAATTCAATGAGCAGTTCTTC
TRBV20-1	-	TRBJ2-3	-	CSAAGKRTDTQYF	TGCAGTGCTGCCGGTAAACGTACAGATACGCAGTATTTT
TRBV20-1	-	TRBJ2-5	-	CSSRVVVQETQYF	TGCAGCTCGCGGGTTGTGGTTCAAGAGACCCAGTACTTC
TRBV19	TRBD1	TRBJ1-1	few	CASDRDTEAFF	TGTGCCAGTGACAGGGATACTGAAGCTTTCTTT
TRBV20-1	TRBD1	TRBJ2-1	few	CSASFLRTGGNEQFF	TGCAGTGCTAGCTTTCTTCGGACAGGGGGAAATGAGCAGTTCTTC
TRBV5-4	-	TRBJ1-6	-	CASRNDGSTLHF	TGTGCCAGCAGAAATGACGGCAGTACCCTCCACTTT
TRBV27	-	TRBJ2-5	few	CASSFSGLKQETQYF	TGTGCCAGCAGTTTTTCAGGTCTGAAACAAGAGACCCAGTACTTC
TRBV7-2	-	TRBJ2-7	few	CASSPRVYYEQYF	TGTGCCAGCAGCCCCAGAGTTTACTACGAGCAGTACTTC
TRBV28	-	TRBJ2-7	-	CASSLITTNYAYEQYF	TGTGCCAGCAGTTTAATCACTACCAACTATGCCTACGAGCAGTACTTC
TRBV4-2	-	TRBJ1-5	-	CASSQEVGGGQPQHF	TGTGCCAGCAGCCAAGAGGTCGGGGGCGGGCAGCCCCAGCATTTT
TRBV29-1	-	TRBJ2-3	many	CSVVERSSTDTQYF	TGCAGCGTTGTGGAGCGGTCTAGCACAGATACGCAGTATTTT
TRBV29-1	-	TRBJ2-7	few	CSVESQGYEQYF	TGCAGCGTTGAATCTCAGGGCTACGAGCAGTACTTC
TRBV2	-	TRBJ2-2	-	CASSEIFGVRPGELFF	TGTGCCAGCAGTGAAATTTTCGGGGTTAGGCCCGGGGAGCTGTTTTTT
TRBV6-1	-	TRBJ1-5	-	CASIERTDNQPQHF	TGTGCCAGTATCGAAAGGACAGACAATCAGCCCCAGCATTTT
TRBV18	-	TRBJ1-1	-	CASSPTGLDGRRNTEAFF	TGTGCCAGCTCACCAACGGGTCTGGACGGACGGAGGAACACTGAAGCTTTCTTT
TRBV6-5	-	TRBJ2-7	few	CASSSRRQTSYEQYF	TGTGCCAGCAGTTCGAGACGACAGACCTCCTACGAGCAGTACTTC
TRBV18	TRBD1	TRBJ1-4	once	CASSPNRQGQEKLFF	TGTGCCAGCTCGCCGAATAGACAGGGGCAGGAAAAACTGTTTTTT
TRBV29-1	-	TRBJ2-7	few	CSVEALGSEQYF	TGCAGCGTTGAAGCCCTGGGAAGCGAGCAGTACTTC
TRBV6-5	-	TRBJ2-6	-	CASSYLGANVLTF	TGTGCCAGCAGTTATCTCGGGGCCAACGTCCTGACTTTC
TRBV5-1	-	TRBJ2-3	few	CASSLVLSTDTQYF	TGCGCCAGCAGCTTGGTGCTTTCCACAGATACGCAGTATTTT
TRBV20-1	TRBD2	TRBJ2-1	-	CSWGGSAYNEQFF	TGCAGCTGGGGCGGGAGTGCCTACAATGAGCAGTTCTTC
TRBV27	TRBD1	TRBJ2-4	-	CASSLAGGGNIQYF	TGTGCCAGCAGTTTAGCAGGGGGCGGAAACATTCAGTACTTC
TRBV7-9	TRBD2	TRBJ2-1	-	CASSPSSGAYNEQFF	TGTGCCAGCAGCCCCTCTAGCGGGGCCTACAATGAGCAGTTCTTC
TRBV29-1	TRBD1	TRBJ1-1	few	CSVARGLSTEAFF	TGCAGCGTTGCCAGGGGGCTGAGCACTGAAGCTTTCTTT
TRBV5-1	-	TRBJ2-1	-	CASSSQHRYNEQFF	TGCGCCAGCAGCTCACAACATCGATACAATGAGCAGTTCTTC